A selection of T cell receptor beta chains follows, all from one sample in a study of shared clonotypes between healthy human individuals. Measured with immunoSEQ multiplex PCR; TCRdb has only the in-frame clones, and not every one. The sample includes some 530,000 clones, around 73% of them seen just once. Sample: PBMCs. Source of these receptors: a woman in her forties in good health. Some clones in this sample may be carry-over from other donors' samples. CDR3s include the opening cysteine and the closing phenylalanine or tryptophan. A D gene is named only where the DNA matches it firmly. Size is stated for part of the rows, as once, few or many counts, or as a class when the clone is expanded.

>TRBV5-4|TRBJ2-5|-|TRBD2
TGTGCCAGCAGCTTTGGGGCGGGAGAGGAGACCCAGTACTTC
CASSFGAGEETQYF
>TRBV15|TRBJ2-7|-|TRBD1
TGTGCCACCAGCAGAGAAAGGGACAGGTTCACCTACGAGCAGTACTTC
CATSRERDRFTYEQYF
>TRBV7-2|TRBJ1-4|few|-
TGTGCCAGCAGCTTAGAGGGTAGTAGTGAAAAACTGTTTTTT
CASSLEGSSEKLFF
>TRBV5-1|TRBJ1-6|-|-
TGCGCCAGCAGCTTGGACAGGAGCTATAATTCACCCCTCCACTTT
CASSLDRSYNSPLHF
>TRBV18|TRBJ2-3|-|-
TGTGCCAGCTCACCACCGGGAGATACGCAGTATTTT
CASSPPGDTQYF
>TRBV29-1|TRBJ2-7|-|TRBD2
TGCAGCGTTGCCAGCGGGGGTGCCTACGAGCAGTACTTC
CSVASGGAYEQYF
>TRBV21-1|TRBJ1-3|-|-
TGTGCCAGCAGCAGTAAGGAGCGCTCTGGAAACACCATATATTTT
CASSSKERSGNTIYF
>TRBV6-6|TRBJ1-5|-|-
TGTGCCAGCAGCGTTCAGTTTGGGGCAAGCAATCAGCCCCAGCATTTT
CASSVQFGASNQPQHF
>TRBV29-1|TRBJ1-6|-|-
TGCAGCGTTGGGCGGGACACTAATTCACCCCTCCACTTT
CSVGRDTNSPLHF
>TRBV28|TRBJ1-5|-|TRBD1
TGTGCCAGCAGTTTATACCGAGGGGGCTATAGCAATCAGCCCCAGCATTTT
CASSLYRGGYSNQPQHF
>TRBV5-5|TRBJ1-5|-|-
TGTGCCAGCAGCTTGGCGGCTAGCAATCAGCCCCAGCATTTT
CASSLAASNQPQHF
>TRBV7-9|TRBJ1-2|once|-
TGTGCCAGCCCAACCCTCTCCGACTATGGCTACACCTTC
CASPTLSDYGYTF
>TRBV7-7|TRBJ2-1|many|-
TGTGCCAGCAGCTTAGCGGGAGGAGGAAAGGGTGAGCAGTTCTTC
CASSLAGGGKGEQFF
>TRBV5-1|TRBJ1-1|-|-
TGCGCCAGCAGCGATGGACCGGGAACTGAAGCTTTCTTT
CASSDGPGTEAFF
>TRBV5-6|TRBJ2-7|-|-
TGTGCCAGCAGCTTGGGAAGGGTGGCGCGCGAGCAGTACTTC
CASSLGRVAREQYF
>TRBV5-5|TRBJ2-2|-|-
TGTGCCAGCAGCATCATGGGCACTAACACCGGGGAGCTGTTTTTT
CASSIMGTNTGELFF
>TRBV5-6|TRBJ2-1|few|TRBD2
TGTGCCAGCAGCTGGACTAGCGCGGGTTCCTACAATGAGCAGTTCTTC
CASSWTSAGSYNEQFF
>TRBV28|TRBJ1-5|few|-
TGTGCCAGCAGATTTCTTACCCGGGACATCAAAGGGGGCAATCAGCCCCAGCATTTT
CASRFLTRDIKGGNQPQHF
>TRBV9|TRBJ2-3|-|-
TGTGCCAGCAGCGCAAATCTTCAGGGGAGGACGCAGTATTTT
CASSANLQGRTQYF
>TRBV30|TRBJ2-7|many|-
TGTGCCTGGAGTTTGAGGAACCCTTACTACGAGCAGTACTTC
CAWSLRNPYYEQYF
>TRBV28|TRBJ2-7|-|TRBD1
TGTGCCAGCAGTATGCTGACAGGGTTCGCCTACGAGCAGTACTTC
CASSMLTGFAYEQYF
>TRBV30|TRBJ2-7|once|-
TGTGCCTGGAGTGTATCGCAATTCTACGAGCAGTACTTC
CAWSVSQFYEQYF
>TRBV11-2|TRBJ1-1|-|-
TGTGCCAGCAGCCCGACAGGTTTGGCTGAAGCTTTCTTT
CASSPTGLAEAFF
>TRBV18|TRBJ1-5|many|-
TGTGCCAGCTCACCAACCTCAGATCAGCCCCAGCATTTT
CASSPTSDQPQHF
>TRBV6-6|TRBJ2-5|few|-
TGTGCCAGCAGTTATAGGGGCGCACAAGAGACCCAGTACTTC
CASSYRGAQETQYF
>TRBV28|TRBJ2-7|-|-
TGTGCCAGCCGCACCATACCAGGGAAGCAGTACTTC
CASRTIPGKQYF
>TRBV5-6|TRBJ1-1|few|-
TGTGCCAGCAGTTCAACAGGGAGACCTTTCTTT
CASSSTGRPFF
>TRBV10-2|TRBJ2-7|-|-
TGCGCCAGCAGTGAGTCGACCCTTAGCTACGAGCAGTACTTC
CASSESTLSYEQYF
>TRBV27|TRBJ1-2|-|TRBD1
TGTGCCAGCAGTTACAGGGGCCCTAACTATGGCTACACCTTC
CASSYRGPNYGYTF
>TRBV2|TRBJ1-5|-|TRBD1
TGTGCCAGCAGTGACCCCAGGGGGAGGGAAGCCAGTCAGCCCCAGCATTTT
CASSDPRGREASQPQHF
>TRBV7-2|TRBJ2-3|-|-
TGTGCCAGCAGCTTATTCTCGGGTAGGGAGGCAGATACGCAGTATTTT
CASSLFSGREADTQYF
>TRBV5-5|TRBJ2-6|-|-
TGTGCCAGCGTCCCGGGCCCTCTCCAGGCAGGGGCCAACGTCCTGACTTTC
CASVPGPLQAGANVLTF
>TRBV5-6|TRBJ2-7|-|-
TGTGCCAGCAGCGGCTATGGGCCGGGGCAGTACTTC
CASSGYGPGQYF
>TRBV7-2|TRBJ2-7|few|-
TGTGCCAGCAGCCTTAGGTCCACTACCGGCAGTGGAACTTACGAGCAGTACTTC
CASSLRSTTGSGTYEQYF
>TRBV5-1|TRBJ1-6|-|TRBD1
TGCGCCAGCAGCTCTGACAGGGAACGCTCACCCCTCCACTTT
CASSSDRERSPLHF
>TRBV25-1|TRBJ1-1|-|-
TGTGCCAGCCGGTCGGGGAACACTGAAGCTTTCTTT
CASRSGNTEAFF
>TRBV28|TRBJ2-7|-|TRBD2
TGTGCCAGCAGTGGCGGGAGACCAGACTACGAGCAGTACTTC
CASSGGRPDYEQYF
>TRBV28|TRBJ1-5|-|-
TGTGCCAGCAGTTTCTACCGTGGACGTGATCAGCCCCAGCATTTT
CASSFYRGRDQPQHF
>TRBV27|TRBJ1-3|-|-
TGTGCCAGCAGTGTCCATTCTGGAAACACCATATATTTT
CASSVHSGNTIYF
>TRBV6-5|TRBJ2-3|-|TRBD1
TGTGCCAGCAGAGGACAGGGTGAAGCAGATACGCAGTATTTT
CASRGQGEADTQYF
>TRBV6-4|TRBJ2-7|-|TRBD2
TGTGCCAGCAGTGACTCTGCGACTCAGCGGGGCTACGAGCAGTACTTC
CASSDSATQRGYEQYF
>TRBV19|TRBJ1-2|once|-
TGTGCCAGTAGTATGGTCGAAAGCTATGGCTACACCTTC
CASSMVESYGYTF
>TRBV28|TRBJ1-2|few|TRBD1
TGTGCCAGCAGCCCTGAAGGGACAGGGCACCTTATCTCTGGCTACACCTTC
CASSPEGTGHLISGYTF
>TRBV5-4|TRBJ2-3|-|TRBD2
TGTGCCAGCAGCGGGCTAGCGGGAGTTGCAGATACGCAGTATTTT
CASSGLAGVADTQYF
>TRBV7-2|TRBJ1-2|few|-
TGTGCCAGCAGCGACAACGGCTGGACAGACCTCTTCGGCTACACCTTC
CASSDNGWTDLFGYTF
>TRBV6-4|TRBJ2-1|-|TRBD2
TGTGCCAGCAGCCGACTAGCGGGAAAGAATGAGCAGTTCTTC
CASSRLAGKNEQFF
>TRBV5-1|TRBJ2-1|-|-
TGCGCCAGCAGCTTAGGGCTAGACTACAATGAGCAGTTCTTC
CASSLGLDYNEQFF
>TRBV7-8|TRBJ2-5|-|-
TGTGCCAGCAGCTTAGCGAGGGAGACCCAGTACTTC
CASSLARETQYF
>TRBV5-6|TRBJ2-1|once|TRBD2
TGTGCCAGCAGCTTACAGCGGGAGCTCTCCACGGGCAATGAGCAGTTCTTC
CASSLQRELSTGNEQFF
>TRBV7-9|TRBJ1-1|-|-
TGTGCCAGCAGCCCTGGACCTCGCACTGAAGCTTTCTTT
CASSPGPRTEAFF
>TRBV30|TRBJ2-1|-|-
TGTGCCTGTAGGAGCGGTCGGTACAATGAGCAGTTCTTC
CACRSGRYNEQFF